This is a list of T cell receptor beta chains from one sample in a study of OX40 agonist ivuxolimab in advanced cancers. Profiling relied on immunoSEQ multiplex PCR, and the TCRdb table lists in-frame clones only, not all of them. The sample records approximately 84,000 clones, 84% being singletons. Sequences were derived from CD4+ or CD8+ T cells sorted from blood, sampled in a trial of the OX40 agonist ivuxolimab. The receptors here all came from an adult with an advanced solid tumor such as melanoma, head and neck, liver or kidney cancer. The CDR3 runs from the conserved cysteine through the conserved F or W. The D gene is left open where the match is weak. The listing skips clone size in some rows; elsewhere it reads once, few, many or a size class.

CDR3nt,CDR3aa,abundance,d_gene,j_gene,v_gene
TGTGCCAGCTCACCACAAAAAGGGCTCCTACGCTACAATGAGCAGTTCTTC,CASSPQKGLLRYNEQFF,few,NA,TRBJ2-1,TRBV18
TGTGCCAGTAGCGCGGGACAGCCCTCCTACGAGCAGTACTTC,CASSAGQPSYEQYF,NA,NA,TRBJ2-7,TRBV19
TGTGCCAGCAGGGTGACAGGGGACCACACCGGGGAGCTGTTTTTT,CASRVTGDHTGELFF,NA,TRBD1,TRBJ2-2,TRBV7-3
TGTGCCAGCAGCCGGGACACCGGGAACACCGGGGAGCTGTTTTTT,CASSRDTGNTGELFF,NA,NA,TRBJ2-2,TRBV5-5
TGCGCCAGCAGCTTGGGGCAGGGAATAGAGACCCAGTACTTC,CASSLGQGIETQYF,NA,NA,TRBJ2-5,TRBV5-1
TGTGCCATCAGTGGAAGACAGGCGAGCACAGATACGCAGTATTTT,CAISGRQASTDTQYF,NA,NA,TRBJ2-3,TRBV10-3
TGTGCCAGTACACCGCATCAGAACACTGAAGCTTTCTTT,CASTPHQNTEAFF,NA,NA,TRBJ1-1,TRBV19
TGTGCCAGCAGTTTAATCGGACAGGGGTACGAGCAGTACTTC,CASSLIGQGYEQYF,few,TRBD1,TRBJ2-7,TRBV28
TGTGCCAGCTCACCCCCTGGACGGTCCACAGATACGCAGTATTTT,CASSPPGRSTDTQYF,NA,NA,TRBJ2-3,TRBV18
TGTGCCAGCAGCATGCAGGGGCTCGGGGGGGATGAGCAGTTCTTC,CASSMQGLGGDEQFF,NA,TRBD2,TRBJ2-1,TRBV5-4
TGCAGTGCCCCCCGTGGGGGGCAGTTCTTC,CSAPRGGQFF,NA,NA,TRBJ2-1,TRBV20-1
TGTGCCAGCAGCTTTAGTAGCTCCTATAATTCACCCCTCCACTTT,CASSFSSSYNSPLHF,once,NA,TRBJ1-6,TRBV14
TGCGCCAGCAGCTTGGCTCCGGGCCTTGACCACGAGCAGTACTTC,CASSLAPGLDHEQYF,NA,NA,TRBJ2-7,TRBV5-1
TGTGCCAGCTCACCACCGGGTCAGCCCCAGCATTTT,CASSPPGQPQHF,few,NA,TRBJ1-5,TRBV18
TGTGCCAGCAGTTACTCCAAAGGGGGGGGTGAAGCTTTCTTT,CASSYSKGGGEAFF,NA,NA,TRBJ1-1,TRBV6-5
TGTGCCAGCAGTTTAGGGCCCACAGATACGCAGTATTTT,CASSLGPTDTQYF,NA,NA,TRBJ2-3,TRBV28
TGTGCCAGCAGTTTCCGACTAGGACCTGATGAGCAGTTCTTC,CASSFRLGPDEQFF,NA,NA,TRBJ2-1,TRBV27
TGTGCCAGCAGCCAAGGCGGGGCCAACGTCCTGACTTTC,CASSQGGANVLTF,NA,NA,TRBJ2-6,TRBV14
TGTGCCAGCAGCTTCCTTGACAGGGATGGGGCCAACGTCCTGACTTTC,CASSFLDRDGANVLTF,NA,TRBD1,TRBJ2-6,TRBV7-6
TGTGCCAGCAGCTTAGACCAGAACACTGAAGCTTTCTTT,CASSLDQNTEAFF,NA,NA,TRBJ1-1,TRBV7-2
TGCGCCAGCAATCCACTAACCGGGACTAGCGAGGAGACCCAGTACTTC,CASNPLTGTSEETQYF,NA,TRBD2,TRBJ2-5,TRBV5-1
TGTGCCAGCACCGAGGGGGTACCCTTAGCTTTCTTT,CASTEGVPLAFF,NA,NA,TRBJ1-1,TRBV2
TGTGCCAGTAGTATTCGTCAGGGGGGAAAACTGTTTTTT,CASSIRQGGKLFF,NA,TRBD1,TRBJ1-4,TRBV19
TGTGCCAGCAGCCCACAACGGAACCAACGGGGGGAAAAACTGTTTTTT,CASSPQRNQRGEKLFF,few,NA,TRBJ1-4,TRBV7-3
TGTGCCAGCAGCGCGCCTAGCGGGGGGACGATGTACGAGCAGTACTTC,CASSAPSGGTMYEQYF,NA,TRBD2,TRBJ2-7,TRBV7-2
TGTGCCACCAGCAGAGATCTAGGGGTGGTCTCAGATACGCAGTATTTT,CATSRDLGVVSDTQYF,NA,NA,TRBJ2-3,TRBV15
TGCGCCAGCAGCTCCGGGACAGGGACGAACACTGAAGCTTTCTTT,CASSSGTGTNTEAFF,NA,TRBD1,TRBJ1-1,TRBV5-1